This T cell receptor (beta chain) comes out of a study of T cells after yellow fever vaccination (dated by TCRdb to about 2019). As for the study more broadly: The SMART-Seq v4 Ultra Low Input RNA kit was used to prepare libraries from fractions with low cell numbers. To follow T-cell clones before and after both primary and booster YFV17D yellow fever vaccination, bulk TCR alpha and beta repertoires underwent longitudinal sequencing. Two healthy male donors, one aged 18 to 29 and one aged 30 to 40 years, made up the cohort. Blood was collected at multiple timepoints before and after primary and secondary immunization, and bulk PBMC replicates and cell subsets were isolated.

The germline V and J ends show losses of 10 bases and 7 bases respectively, and no gene match explains 5 bases of the junction. CDR1 ENHRY and CDR2 SYGVKD are derived from the germline V gene. Including the terminal cysteine and phenylalanine, the CDR3 comprises 12 residues. Only the CDR3 part of the read is kept: 36 bases, read in frame from the first base. The data were produced on an Illumina NovaSeq 6000. Synthesis of TCR cDNA relied on 5'RACE template switching, a step that introduced a universal primer site along with unique molecular identifiers. Priming of cDNA synthesis was performed from both the TCR alpha and TCR beta constant segments. Libraries were amplified in two PCR steps, with sample barcodes and sequencing adapters added in the second step. Sequencing of the libraries was done on either Illumina HiSeq 2500 (2x100 bp) or NovaSeq (2x150 bp). Per the source publication's procedure: Demultiplexing of reads and collapsing into UMI consensus sequences were performed with MIGEC, and V(D)J alignment was carried out with MiXCR. Vaccine-responding clonotypes were identified with edgeR using replicate PBMC samples, with FDR below 0.01 and a log2 fold change above 5 up to day 15 being required. Bulk clonotypes were assigned CD4 or CD8 identity according to which sequenced CD4 or CD8 repertoire held them at higher abundance. The raw public data were reprocessed by TCRdb itself: fastp quality trimming at Q25, MiXCR clonotype calling, in-frame beta chains only. Each entry is one CDR3 protein sequence, shown with its most common DNA and genes. The V and J calls, along with clone size, are taken from TCRdb and not from the paper's own processing. The sample table contains some 420,000 distinct CDR3 sequences; only one count was recorded for about 19% of them. Around 17% of the sample lies in the top ten.

Overall study outcomes, separate from this receptor: The secondary T-cell response was found to be weaker but faster than the primary response, with a peak reached on day 5 rather than on day 15. Because the study included only a couple of donors, the extent to which the findings can be generalized is limited. After the booster, most clones that had expanded after primary vaccination were detected again (nearly 98% of CD4 and roughly 86% of CD8), suggesting broad maintenance of memory. A small share of clonotypes occurred in both CD4 and CD8 compartments, likely arising from convergent recombination. FACS-sorted repertoires could contain abundant contaminating clonotypes from the bulk population, so computational filtering was required.

As for this clonotype: Its antigen is not yet known. Per-base qualities were not stored, and no clone one base away is much larger.

The treatment or condition label, read with the paper, signifies: live attenuated yellow fever vaccine strain. At each blood-draw timepoint, two biological replicates of bulk PBMCs were obtained. A standard Ficoll-Paque protocol was used to isolate PBMCs from peripheral blood. TriZol was used to extract RNA from bulk PBMCs, from CD4 and CD8 fractions, and from dextramer-positive and dextramer-negative fractions. This material consisted of PBMCs, taken before the yellow fever booster vaccination. The V and J genes are TRBV10-3 and TRBJ1-5; 9 junctional bases match TRBD1. This TCR was sampled from a man aged 18 to 29 who received the YFV17D yellow fever vaccine. The nucleotide sequence reads TGTGCCACACAGGGGGCAGGGCAGCCCCAGCATTTT. Its protein is CATQGAGQPQHF.